These 11 T cell receptor beta chains were all obtained from the same sample, sequenced in a study of shared clonotypes between healthy human individuals. Naive CD8 cells lacked CD45RO, underwent positive selection for CCR7 and left out terminally differentiated effector memory CD45RA+ cells. Sequenced by immunoSEQ multiplex PCR; TCRdb stores in-frame clones only, minus some. There are about 1.9 million clones in the sample; around 95% occur only once, and more than 1.5% lies in the top ten. The sequenced sample consisted of naive CD8+ T cells from PBMCs. The receptors shown here come from a man aged 18 to 30 in good health. Some clones in this sample may be carry-over from other donors' samples.

This clone was observed a single time. The chain uses TRBV4-1 and TRBJ2-1; 13 bases are a match to TRBD2. Germline CDR1 MGHRA, CDR2 YSYEKL. V dropped 5 bases and J dropped 13; count of bases not matched to a gene: 5. The CDR3 runs 13 residues. This CDR3 is CASSLGTSGTQFF. The CDR3 DNA sequence: TGCGCCAGCAGCTTAGGGACTAGCGGGACCCAGTTCTTC.

V is TRBV6-4 and J is TRBJ1-2, with 9 positions matching TRBD1. The CDR3 has 12 amino acids. The germline V gene encodes CDR1 MRHNA and CDR2 SNTAGT. V was pared by 5 bases and J by 7 bases, with 2 bases of the junction left unmatched. The CDR3 DNA follows: TGTGCCAGCAGTACAGGGGGCTCTGGCTACACCTTC. This sequence encodes CASSTGGSGYTF.

The V call is TRBV10-3, the J call TRBJ2-5, with 8 bases aligning to TRBD2. V gave up 3 bases and J gave up 5 bases; unmatched junction bases: 8. The CDR3 has 15 amino acids. Germline lookup yields CDR1 ENHRY and CDR2 SYGVKD. The CDR3 bases are TGTGCCATCAGTGACGTCTCGGGAGGGCAGGAGACCCAGTACTTC. It specifies CAISDVSGGQETQYF.

The gene calls are TRBV27 and TRBJ1-2; the D gene is possibly TRBD1 (6 bases). The CDR3 runs to 17 residues. Germline loops: CDR1 MNHEY, CDR2 SMNVEV (reference sequence). Trimming shortened V by 6 bases and J by 1 base, and 21 bases separated the two germline ends. The CDR3 loop is CASSQGLRQGHNYGYTF. The CDR3 coding sequence is TGTGCCAGCAGCCAGGGCTTACGGCAGGGGCATAACTATGGCTACACCTTC.

CDR3 residues: CASSDGTGAISGNTIYF. The DNA for the CDR3 is TGTGCCAGCAGCGACGGGACAGGGGCAATCTCTGGAAACACCATATATTTT. The J gene is TRBJ1-3, the V gene TRBV7-9; 10 nucleotides agree with TRBD1. Trimming took 5 bases from V and 0 from J; bases not matched to a gene: 7. The CDR3 is 17 residues long. From germline, CDR1 is SEHNR and CDR2 FQNEAQ (reference sequence).

The rearrangement joins TRBV6-7 to TRBJ2-1; 7 nucleotides match TRBD1. TRBV6-7 qualifies as an ORF whose function is uncertain. With V trimmed by 8 bases and J by 7 bases, 17 bases remained unmatched. The CDR3 extends over 16 amino acids. The CDR3 bases are TGTGCCAGCTTAACCCCAAGGGGGCAGCTTGGAAATGAGCAGTTCTTC. Its protein is CASLTPRGQLGNEQFF.

The V gene is TRBV4-1, the J gene TRBJ2-1; 13 bases align to TRBD2. Germline CDR1 and CDR2: MGHRA and YSYEKL. This CDR3 is 16 amino acids long. V lost 1 base, J lost 10 bases, and 7 bases stayed unmatched. The CDR3 nucleotides read TGCGCCAGCAGCCAAGCCACTAGCGGGAGGGGGGGCGAGCAGTTCTTC. It encodes CASSQATSGRGGEQFF.

Here the CDR3 reads CASSSSYEQFF. CDR3 nucleotide sequence: TGTGCCAGCAGCTCCTCATATGAGCAGTTCTTC. The V gene is TRBV11-2, the J gene TRBJ2-1; D is unclear. The CDR3 runs to 11 residues. Per germline, CDR1 SGHAT and CDR2 FQNNGV. V dropped 4 bases and J dropped 8 bases, with 6 bases sitting between them.

The table lists this clone with a count of one. This chain uses TRBV10-3 with TRBJ1-3; unclear D gene. Trimming shortened V by 3 bases and J by 0 bases, and 12 bases separated the two germline ends. CDR3 length: 16 residues. Germline loops: CDR1 ENHRY, CDR2 SYGVKD. This chain's CDR3 is CAISDVLFVSGNTIYF. The CDR3 region has the DNA TGTGCCATCAGTGATGTGCTTTTCGTCTCTGGAAACACCATATATTTT.

The CDR3 sequence: CASSQVPGAREKLFF. The CDR3 DNA follows: TGCGCCAGCAGCCAAGTCCCGGGGGCCAGAGAAAAACTGTTTTTT. This chain links TRBV4-1 with TRBJ1-4; possibly TRBD1 for D (6 bases). V lost 1 base, J lost 8 bases, and 14 bases lay in between. The germline CDR1 and CDR2 sequences are MGHRA and YSYEKL. The CDR3 loop spans 15 amino acids.

The J gene is TRBJ2-2, the V gene TRBV21-1; the table's D call of TRBD2 was not tested on the DNA. TRBV21-1 is assigned pseudogene status. The CDR3 has 17 residues. The CDR3 bases are TGTGCCAACCGGGGGCTAGCGGGAGTTTCGGGAACCGGGGAGCTGTTTTTT. Its translation is CANRGLAGVSGTGELFF.